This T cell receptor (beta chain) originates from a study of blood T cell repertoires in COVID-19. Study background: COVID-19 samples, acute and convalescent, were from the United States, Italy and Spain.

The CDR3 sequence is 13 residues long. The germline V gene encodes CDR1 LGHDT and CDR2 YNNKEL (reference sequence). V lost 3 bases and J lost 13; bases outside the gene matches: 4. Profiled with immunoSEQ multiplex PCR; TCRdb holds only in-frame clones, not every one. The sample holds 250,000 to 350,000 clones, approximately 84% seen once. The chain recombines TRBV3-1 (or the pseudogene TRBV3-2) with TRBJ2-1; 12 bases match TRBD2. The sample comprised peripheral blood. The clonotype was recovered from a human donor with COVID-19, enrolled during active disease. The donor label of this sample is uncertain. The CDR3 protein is CASSHLLAGGQFF. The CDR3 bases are TGTGCCAGCAGCCATTTACTAGCGGGAGGCCAGTTCTTC.